These 31 T cell receptor beta chains were all obtained from the same sample, sequenced in a study of vaccination and CD4 T cells after COVID-19. The Oncomine TCR Beta short-read assay sequenced DNA from cultured CD4+ T cells. TCRdb processed the PCR reads anew with MiXCR; each CDR3 protein has one entry. This repertoire shows about 20,000 distinct CDR3 sequences, 67% found once; its top ten account for more than 7.5%. The sample's treatment: roughly 10-day PBMC culture with coronavirus spike peptide pools or control peptides (ViraFEST assay). These receptors have no identified antigens. The sequenced sample consisted of CD4+ T cells from blood, cultured in vitro. The source is a human donor who had recovered from COVID-19.

The V call is TRBV6-1, the J call TRBJ2-3; 13 nucleotides agree with TRBD2. This CDR3 comprises 16 residues. The germline V gene encodes CDR1 MNHNS and CDR2 SASEGT. V lost 6 bases to trimming and J lost 4 bases; unmatched junction nucleotides: 7. The CDR3 nucleotides read TGTGCCAGCAGCTCGAGGACTAGCGGGAGTGCAGATACGCAGTATTTT. It translates to CASSSRTSGSADTQYF.

The V gene is TRBV6-4, the J gene TRBJ1-2; TRBD1 matches 9 bases. Germline V gene sequence: CDR1 MRHNA, CDR2 SNTAGT. The V and J ends lost 8 bases and 8 bases, in that order; junction bases with no gene match: 6. The CDR3 extends over 12 amino acids. This CDR3 reads CASGTGLGGYTF. The CDR3 nucleotides are TGTGCCAGCGGGACAGGGTTAGGGGGCTACACCTTC.

The rearrangement joins TRBV18 to TRBJ1-2, with 7 positions matching TRBD1. Germline V gene sequence: CDR1 KGHSH, CDR2 LQKENI. This CDR3 region has 13 residues. After removal of 6 bases from V and 7 bases from J, the junction contained 8 bases not matched to a gene. The CDR3 DNA is TGTGCCAGCTCTCGGGACAGCGCTGGTGGCTACACCTTC. This encodes CASSRDSAGGYTF.

This clonotype was counted between two and nine times. This chain uses TRBV28 with TRBJ1-5; no reliable D call. The germline V gene encodes CDR1 MDHEN and CDR2 SYDVKM. This CDR3 has 13 residues. The germline V and J ends were trimmed by 2 bases and 6 bases, with 8 bases remaining between them. This chain's CDR3 is CASSLKSSQPQHF. The CDR3 region has the DNA TGTGCCAGCAGTTTAAAGTCAAGTCAGCCCCAGCATTTT.

V and J are TRBV19 and TRBJ1-1; no reliable D call. This CDR3 has 10 residues. V gave up 8 bases and J gave up 5 bases, with 6 bases separating them. Per germline, CDR1 LNHDA and CDR2 SQIVND (reference sequence). This CDR3 is CASRLTEAFF. As DNA, the CDR3 is TGTGCCAGTCGTCTAACTGAAGCTTTCTTT.

The gene calls are TRBV27 and TRBJ2-7; 8 nucleotides line up with TRBD2. The trim removed 7 bases at V and 4 bases at J, leaving 12 bases unmatched. The CDR3 runs 15 residues. Looked up from germline, CDR1 is MNHEY and CDR2 is SMNVEV (reference sequence). CDR3 in DNA: TGTGCCAGCACCCAGCGGGCTAGCGGGCAATACGAGCAGTACTTC. It codes for CASTQRASGQYEQYF.

This clonotype was seen a handful of times. The chain has TRBV6-2 or TRBV6-3 and TRBJ2-7; D is undetermined. Trimming removed 2 bases at V and 1 base at J, with 18 bases between. The germline CDR1 and CDR2 sequences are MNHEY and SVGEGT. This CDR3 is 17 amino acids long. CDR3 protein: CASSYPRTHSLSYEQYF. The CDR3 coding sequence is TGTGCCAGCAGTTACCCCCGGACGCACAGCTTATCCTACGAGCAGTACTTC.

This chain uses TRBV20-1 with TRBJ2-7; TRBD2 matches 9 bases. There are 15 residues in the CDR3. The V segment lost 0 bases and the J segment 6 bases; nucleotides outside the gene matches: 9. The germline V gene has CDR1 DFQATT and CDR2 SNEGSKA (reference sequence). As DNA, the CDR3 is TGCAGTGCTAGAGATCGGCGAGCGGGAGGTCGCGAGCAGTACTTC. It translates to CSARDRRAGGREQYF.

The chain has TRBV28 and TRBJ1-5; D gene ambiguous. The germline CDR1 and CDR2 sequences are MDHEN and SYDVKM. This CDR3 region has 12 residues. V lost 11 bases and J 4 bases, leaving 12 bases between the germline ends. The CDR3 is CAVQETNQPQHF. In DNA, the CDR3 is TGTGCCGTTCAGGAAACAAATCAGCCCCAGCATTTT.

The chain combines TRBV7-9 with TRBJ1-5; D perhaps matches TRBD1 (5 bases). This CDR3 is 17 amino acids long. CDR1 is SEHNR and CDR2 is FQNEAQ in the germline V gene (reference sequence). Between the trimmed V and J ends, which lost 2 bases and 4 bases, there was a span of 18 bases. The CDR3 DNA reads as TGTGCCAGCAGCTTAAGGAGGTCGACGGCAGGGAATCAGCCCCAGCATTTT. Translated: CASSLRRSTAGNQPQHF.

This clonotype was observed a handful of times. This chain links TRBV19 with TRBJ1-2; D gene ambiguous. The germline CDR1 and CDR2 sequences are LNHDA and SQIVND (reference sequence). The V end was cut by 7 bases, the J end by 4 bases, with 13 bases between. The CDR3 covers 13 residues. The CDR3 region is CASKRDAAYGYTF. The CDR3 DNA follows: TGTGCCAGTAAACGGGATGCCGCCTATGGCTACACCTTC.

V gene TRBV19 combines with J gene TRBJ1-2; 7 positions match TRBD1. The junction had 12 bases not matched to a gene; V was cut back by 9 bases and J by 2 bases. The CDR3 contains 15 residues. Germline V CDR1 and CDR2: LNHDA, SQIVND (reference sequence). The CDR3 sequence: CASRTGGHLNYGYTF. CDR3 bases: TGTGCCAGCAGGACAGGCGGGCATTTAAACTATGGCTACACCTTC.

The V gene is TRBV18, the J gene TRBJ1-5; the match to TRBD1 covers 11 bases. The CDR3 totals 17 residues. V dropped 6 bases and J dropped 5; count of bases not matched to a gene: 12. Germline CDR1 and CDR2: KGHSH and LQKENI. CDR3 sequence: CASSPGQGVFSDQPQHF. The DNA for the CDR3 is TGTGCCAGCTCCCCGGGACAGGGGGTCTTTTCGGATCAGCCCCAGCATTTT.

This rearrangement joins TRBV20-1 to TRBJ2-6; D is unresolved. The CDR3 has 15 amino acids. From germline, CDR1 is DFQATT and CDR2 SNEGSKA (reference sequence). Deletions cut 3 bases from V and 5 bases from J, with 14 bases between. CDR3 residues: CSASPSRARANVLTF. CDR3 DNA: TGCAGTGCTAGTCCCTCCCGGGCCAGGGCCAACGTCCTGACTTTC.

This clonotype occurred a few times. The chain has TRBV11-2 and TRBJ1-1, with D perhaps matching TRBD1 (5 bases). This CDR3 contains 14 residues. Germline CDR1 and CDR2: SGHAT and FQNNGV. V shed 0 bases and J shed 6 bases, with 11 bases lying between them. The chain's CDR3 is CASSLDLGTAEAFF. The CDR3 bases are TGTGCCAGCAGCTTAGATCTGGGGACCGCTGAAGCTTTCTTT.

The chain recombines TRBV28 with TRBJ2-6; D is unresolved. The ends were cut back, 3 bases at V and 4 bases at J, with 10 bases in the middle. CDR1 and CDR2 from the germline V gene are MDHEN and SYDVKM. This CDR3 has 15 amino acids. The CDR3 here is CASSFWSSGANVLTF. The CDR3 coding sequence is TGTGCCAGCAGTTTCTGGAGCTCGGGGGCCAACGTCCTGACTTTC.

This clonotype has just a few counts. V and J are TRBV7-9 and TRBJ1-3, with D hard to call. V lost 7 bases and J 4 bases, leaving 23 bases between the germline ends. This CDR3 is 17 amino acids long. Germline V lookup: CDR1 SEHNR, CDR2 FQNEAQ (reference sequence). The CDR3 here is CASTPTARASWGNTIYF. CDR3 bases: TGTGCCAGCACCCCTACAGCAAGGGCTTCGTGGGGAAACACCATATATTTT.

This clonotype came up once. The chain joins TRBV28 to TRBJ1-5; 7 bases align to TRBD1. V dropped 6 bases and J dropped 5; count of bases not matched to a gene: 10. Germline loops: CDR1 MDHEN, CDR2 SYDVKM. This CDR3 is built from 15 residues. DNA for the CDR3: TGTGCCAGCAGAGTCGACAGGGCACGGGATCAGCCCCAGCATTTT. Amino acid sequence: CASRVDRARDQPQHF.

CDR3 region: CSAPPARNTGELFF. CDR3 sequence (DNA): TGCAGTGCCCCCCCAGCGAGGAACACCGGGGAGCTGTTTTTT. The chain links TRBV20-1 to TRBJ2-2; D call uncertain. V was trimmed by 6 bases and J by 1 base, leaving 12 bases between them. CDR1 is DFQATT and CDR2 is SNEGSKA in the germline V gene (reference sequence). The CDR3 consists of 14 residues.

The chain joins TRBV15 to TRBJ1-1; D unclear. Trimming cost V 3 bases and J 4 bases, with 3 bases left between them. Germline values: CDR1 LNHNV, CDR2 YYDKDF (reference sequence). This CDR3 spans 11 amino acids. CDR3 residues: CATSSITEAFF. CDR3 sequence (DNA): TGTGCCACCAGCAGTATCACTGAAGCTTTCTTT.

The CDR3 here is CATSREIAGGGNEQFF. The CDR3 nucleotides read TGTGCCACCAGCAGGGAGATAGCGGGAGGGGGCAATGAGCAGTTCTTC. The V and J genes are TRBV15 and TRBJ2-1; 11 bases agree with TRBD2. Per germline, CDR1 LNHNV and CDR2 YYDKDF (reference sequence). This CDR3 region has 16 residues. J lost 6 bases, V lost 3 bases, and 7 bases had no gene match.

This sequence joins TRBV7-9 and TRBJ2-7; 9 nucleotides agree with TRBD1. This CDR3 comprises 13 residues. V was pared by 6 bases and J by 7 bases, with 7 bases of the junction left unmatched. Germline values: CDR1 SEHNR, CDR2 FQNEAQ (reference sequence). The CDR3 DNA reads as TGTGCCAGCAGGATGGACAGGGGAGGAGAGCAGTACTTC. Its protein is CASRMDRGGEQYF.

The chain links TRBV6-5 to TRBJ2-7; 7 bases match TRBD1. The CDR3 contains 16 residues. V shed 0 bases and J 0 bases; nucleotides not matched to a gene: 5. The germline V gene has CDR1 MNHEY and CDR2 SVGAGI. The CDR3 DNA follows: TGTGCCAGCAGTTACTCGACGACAGGGAGCTCCTACGAGCAGTACTTC. Translation gives CASSYSTTGSSYEQYF.

This rearrangement joins TRBV25-1 to TRBJ2-3; 9 bases fit TRBD1. Germline V CDR1 and CDR2: MGHDK, SYGVNS. CDR3 length: 15 residues. V trimming: 3 bases; J trimming: 4 bases; junction bases outside the gene matches: 5. The CDR3 DNA reads TGTGCCAGCAGTGAGAGGACAGGGGCCCCAGATACGCAGTATTTT. As protein: CASSERTGAPDTQYF.

The chain has TRBV15 and TRBJ2-7; TRBD1 is a possible D gene (6 bases). Germline lookup yields CDR1 LNHNV and CDR2 YYDKDF (reference sequence). The CDR3 is 16 residues long. V was shortened by 1 base and J by 2 bases, with 15 bases between the two germline ends. CDR3 protein: CATSRGPTGFAYEQYF. The CDR3 coding sequence is TGTGCCACCAGCAGAGGTCCAACAGGGTTCGCCTACGAGCAGTACTTC.

The chain combines TRBV21-1 with TRBJ1-6; the table's D call, TRBD1, has no DNA check behind it. TRBV21-1 is classified as a pseudogene. The CDR3 length is 18 residues. The CDR3 DNA follows: TGTGCCAGCACCCCATTCCTTGTGGCAGGGGGGGGAAATTCACCCCTCCACTTT. Translated: CASTPFLVAGGGNSPLHF.

V usage is TRBV20-1 and J usage is TRBJ2-3; D is possibly TRBD2 (5 bases). V was shortened by 2 bases and J by 2 bases, with 14 bases between the two germline ends. CDR1 DFQATT and CDR2 SNEGSKA come from the germline V gene (reference sequence). The CDR3 consists of 15 residues. This CDR3 reads CSARLGLTHTDTQYF. CDR3 bases: TGCAGTGCTAGACTTGGACTCACCCACACAGATACGCAGTATTTT.

This rearrangement joins TRBV28 to TRBJ2-7; 9 nucleotides agree with TRBD2. Germline V CDR1 and CDR2: MDHEN, SYDVKM. After removal of 5 bases from V and 6 bases from J, the junction contained 11 bases not matched to a gene. This CDR3 has 15 amino acids. Written as DNA, the CDR3 is TGTGCCAGCAGTGCAACCGGGACTAGCTTTCTCGAGCAGTACTTC. Translation: CASSATGTSFLEQYF. Full variable domain (outside the CDR3, taken from reference TRBV28 and TRBJ2-7): DVKVTQSSRYLVKRTGEKVFLECVQDMDHENMFWYRQDPGLGLRLIYFSYDVKMKEKGDIPEGYSVSREKKERFSLILESASTNQTSMYLCASSATGTSFLEQYFGPGTRLTVT.

The chain carries TRBV20-1 and TRBJ2-1; D remains unclear. V was trimmed by 6 bases and J by 6 bases, leaving 21 bases between them. Per germline, CDR1 DFQATT and CDR2 SNEGSKA (reference sequence). The CDR3 is 15 residues long. This chain's CDR3 is CSAHSTLPKTNEQFF. In nucleotides, the CDR3 is TGCAGTGCCCATTCCACCCTCCCCAAGACCAATGAGCAGTTCTTC.

The chain is built from TRBV7-9 and TRBJ1-2, with 8 bases that match TRBD1. CDR3 size: 18 residues. The germline CDR1 and CDR2 sequences are SEHNR and FQNEAQ (reference sequence). V was clipped by 4 bases and J by 6 bases; unmatched bases: 19. Written as DNA, the CDR3 is TGTGCCAGCAGCTACGGGCTGACAGGGGCCCCGTGGGTGAATGGCTACACCTTC. It encodes CASSYGLTGAPWVNGYTF.

This sequence joins TRBV30 and TRBJ2-7; TRBD2 is a possible D gene (6 bases). The CDR3 is made up of 12 amino acids. Germline V gives CDR1 GTSNPN, CDR2 SVGIG (reference sequence). CDR3 bases: TGTGCACGACGGGAGAGCTCCTACGAGCAGTACTTC. Its translation is CARRESSYEQYF.